The 12 T cell receptor beta chains given below trace back to one sample, sequenced in a study of T cells after yellow fever vaccination. One entry per CDR3 protein results from TCRdb running MiXCR on the 5' RACE reads. Seen here are about 110,000 distinct CDR3 sequences, around 8% observed once, and the top ten hold over 25%. The input for sequencing was CD8+ T cells sorted from PBMCs, taken 45 days after the yellow fever booster vaccination. The receptors were gathered from a man aged 30-40 years who received the YFV17D yellow fever vaccine.

In this sample, this clonotype turned up a few times. This chain links TRBV20-1 with TRBJ2-4; 8 positions agree with TRBD2. V lost 1 base and J lost 5; bases outside the gene matches: 13. This CDR3 has 17 amino acids. In germline, CDR1 is DFQATT, CDR2 SNEGSKA (reference sequence). The CDR3 sequence is CSARGPASGLVENIQYF. For the CDR3, the DNA is TGCAGTGCTAGAGGGCCCGCCTCGGGACTAGTGGAAAACATTCAGTACTTC.

The chain employs TRBV2 and TRBJ2-1; D perhaps matches TRBD1 (5 bases). Germline V gene data show CDR1 as SNHLY and CDR2 as FYNNEI. V lost 6 bases, J lost 9 bases, and 18 bases lay in between. The CDR3 covers 14 residues. The CDR3 is CASSPSSGFFEQFF. CDR3 sequence (DNA): TGTGCCAGCAGCCCAAGCTCAGGGTTTTTTGAGCAGTTCTTC.

This chain uses TRBV7-9 with TRBJ2-2; D gene uncertain. Germline CDR1 SEHNR, CDR2 FQNEAQ (reference sequence). V lost 7 bases and J lost 4, with 16 bases in between. This CDR3 has 15 amino acids. The CDR3, as DNA: TGTGCCAGCACCGGAAAGGGTCCCACCACCGGGGAGCTGTTTTTT. This sequence encodes CASTGKGPTTGELFF.

The chain uses TRBV29-1 and TRBJ2-2; TRBD1 might be the D (6 bases). The CDR3 has 13 amino acids. The V and J ends lost 6 bases and 6 bases respectively, with 14 bases between them. The germline V gene encodes CDR1 SQVTM and CDR2 ANQGSEA. Here the CDR3 reads CSVPQGLAGELFF. CDR3 coding DNA: TGCAGCGTCCCACAGGGTTTGGCCGGGGAGCTGTTTTTT.

This clonotype was counted at least ten times. The chain joins TRBV9 to TRBJ2-7, with 10 bases identical to TRBD1. The J segment lost 6 bases and the V segment lost 3 bases, leaving 9 bases of the junction unmatched. Germline values: CDR1 SGDLS, CDR2 YYNGEE. The CDR3 has 15 residues. The chain's CDR3 is CASSGSGTGVFEQYF. The CDR3 DNA reads as TGTGCCAGCAGCGGGTCCGGGACAGGGGTTTTCGAGCAGTACTTC.

This clonotype was picked up many times. The chain carries TRBV12-3 or TRBV12-4 and TRBJ2-1; D gene unclear. The CDR3 runs to 15 residues. V lost 2 bases and J lost 6, with 14 bases in between. The CDR3 nucleotides are TGTGCCAGCAGTTTACTTAGTACCGTCGGCAATGAGCAGTTCTTC. This encodes CASSLLSTVGNEQFF.

This clonotype occurred many times. This sequence joins TRBV28 and TRBJ2-3; perhaps D is TRBD1 or TRBD2 (5 bases each). The CDR3 totals 15 residues. Germline V lookup: CDR1 MDHEN, CDR2 SYDVKM. Trimming left V 6 bases short and J 8 bases short, with 21 bases between. CDR3 sequence reads: CASSPHWVGEATQYF. Here the CDR3 DNA reads TGTGCCAGCAGCCCCCATTGGGTGGGGGAAGCTACGCAGTATTTT.

V gene TRBV5-1 combines with J gene TRBJ2-5; TRBD2 matches 11 bases. Germline V gene lookup returns CDR1 SGHRS and CDR2 YFSETQ. The ends lost 1 base at V and 0 bases at J; junction bases unmatched: 17. The CDR3 length is 21 residues. The CDR3 spells CASSLTPGLADPLLYQETQYF. Written as DNA, the CDR3 is TGCGCCAGCAGCTTGACCCCGGGACTAGCGGACCCCCTCCTGTACCAAGAGACCCAGTACTTC.

This clonotype was observed at least ten times. V gene TRBV12-3 or TRBV12-4 combines with J gene TRBJ2-7; 15 bases line up with TRBD2. The CDR3 is 16 residues long. Unmatched junction bases numbered 12, after V lost 8 bases and J lost 7 bases. The CDR3 loop is CASGGLAGGPWGEQYF. In nucleotides, the CDR3 is TGTGCCAGCGGAGGACTAGCGGGAGGGCCATGGGGTGAGCAGTACTTC.

The genes are TRBV7-9 and TRBJ2-1; maybe TRBD2 (6 bases). Trimming removed 3 bases at V and 7 bases at J, with 13 bases between. This CDR3 has 14 residues. Germline V lookup: CDR1 SEHNR, CDR2 FQNEAQ (reference sequence). CDR3 coding DNA: TGTGCCAGCAGCTTTTCCGGGAGCGGAAATGAGCAGTTCTTC. It is translated as CASSFSGSGNEQFF.

Ten or more counts support this clonotype. V is TRBV7-9 and J is TRBJ1-4; no clear D. The CDR3 is 16 residues long. Germline CDR1 is SEHNR and CDR2 is FQNEAQ (reference sequence). Trimming shortened V by 5 bases and J by 5 bases, and 18 bases separated the two germline ends. CDR3 in DNA: TGTGCCAGCAGCCGCTCCTCAGGCCTGCGCAATGAAAAACTGTTTTTT. Protein sequence: CASSRSSGLRNEKLFF.

This clonotype came up many times. This rearrangement joins TRBV20-1 to TRBJ1-6; D unclear. Germline V gene data show CDR1 as DFQATT and CDR2 as SNEGSKA (reference sequence). The length of the CDR3 is 14 residues. Trimming took 2 bases from V and 10 from J, leaving 15 bases between them. The CDR3 protein is CSARPFPLGSPLHF. CDR3 coding DNA: TGCAGTGCTAGACCTTTTCCGCTTGGGTCACCCCTCCACTTT.